This T cell receptor beta chain was sequenced during a study of low-dose radiotherapy and immunotherapy resistance in tumors. Study as a whole: Cohort 2, a group dosed every two weeks at 1 Gy per fraction, received 13 Gy in total over 26 weeks.

Alpha and beta chains were covered, as first-strand cDNA relied on TRAV- and TRBV-specific primers. The TCRs were subjected to amplification over approximately 20 PCR cycles employing a constant-region primer in conjunction with a V-primer adapter. MiXCR was run by TCRdb on the reads, yielding one entry per CDR3 protein. Found here are tens of thousands of distinct CDR3 sequences, around a fifth of them singletons; the top ten hold roughly 13%. This clonotype was recorded many times. Regarding time point: after trial treatment. The treatment here: LDRT plus nivolumab, ipilimumab, low-dose cyclophosphamide and aspirin (RACIN trial). This CDR3 comprises 16 residues. Germline CDR1 reads LGHNA; CDR2 reads YNFKEQ. Losses at the gene ends were 3 bases for V and 2 bases for J; bases not matched to a gene: 7.

The sequence came from a female donor with ovarian cancer. The chain combines TRBV4-2 with TRBJ2-3; 8 positions agree with TRBD2. The sample consisted of PBMCs, taken after low-dose radiotherapy plus immunotherapy. The CDR3 nucleotides are TGTGCCAGCAGCCAGGGGACACTAGCGGACACAGATACGCAGTATTTT. This sequence encodes CASSQGTLADTDTQYF.